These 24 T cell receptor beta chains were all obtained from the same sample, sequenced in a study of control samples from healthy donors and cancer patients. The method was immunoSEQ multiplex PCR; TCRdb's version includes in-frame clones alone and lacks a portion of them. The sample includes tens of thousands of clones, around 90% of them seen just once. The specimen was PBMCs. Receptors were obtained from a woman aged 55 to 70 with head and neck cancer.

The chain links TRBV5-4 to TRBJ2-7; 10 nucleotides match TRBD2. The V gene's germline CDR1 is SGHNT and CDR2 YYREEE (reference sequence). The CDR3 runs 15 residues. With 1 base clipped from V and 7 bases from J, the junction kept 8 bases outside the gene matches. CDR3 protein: CASSLRLAGGGEQYF. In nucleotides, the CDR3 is TGTGCCAGCAGCTTGCGACTAGCGGGCGGCGGGGAGCAGTACTTC.

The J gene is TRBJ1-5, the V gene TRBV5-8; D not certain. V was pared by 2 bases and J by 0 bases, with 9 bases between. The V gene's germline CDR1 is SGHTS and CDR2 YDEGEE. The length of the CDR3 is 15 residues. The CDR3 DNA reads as TGTGCCAGCAGCTTACGGTGGTATAGCAATCAGCCCCAGCATTTT. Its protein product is CASSLRWYSNQPQHF.

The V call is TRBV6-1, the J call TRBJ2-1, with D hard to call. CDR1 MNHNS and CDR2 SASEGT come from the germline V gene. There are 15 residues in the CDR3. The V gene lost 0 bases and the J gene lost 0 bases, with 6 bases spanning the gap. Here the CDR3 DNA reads TGTGCCAGCAGTGAAGCAGACGCCTCCTACAATGAGCAGTTCTTC. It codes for CASSEADASYNEQFF.

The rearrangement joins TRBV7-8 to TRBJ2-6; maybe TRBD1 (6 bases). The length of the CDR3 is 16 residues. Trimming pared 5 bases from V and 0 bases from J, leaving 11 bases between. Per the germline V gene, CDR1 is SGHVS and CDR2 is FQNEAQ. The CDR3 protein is CASSQTGISGANVLTF. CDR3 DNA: TGTGCCAGCAGCCAGACAGGAATCTCTGGGGCCAACGTCCTGACTTTC.

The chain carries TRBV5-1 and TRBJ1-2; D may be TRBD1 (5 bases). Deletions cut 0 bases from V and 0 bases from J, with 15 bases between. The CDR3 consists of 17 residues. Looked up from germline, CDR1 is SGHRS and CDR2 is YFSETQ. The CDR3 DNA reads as TGCGCCAGCAGCTTGGTGCCGGGGGGGACTGCTAACTATGGCTACACCTTC. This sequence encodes CASSLVPGGTANYGYTF.

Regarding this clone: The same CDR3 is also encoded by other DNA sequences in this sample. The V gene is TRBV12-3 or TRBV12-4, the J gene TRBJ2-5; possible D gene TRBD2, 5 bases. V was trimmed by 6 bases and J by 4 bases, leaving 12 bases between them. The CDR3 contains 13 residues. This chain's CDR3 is CASRGSGRETQYF. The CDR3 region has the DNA TGTGCCAGCAGAGGAAGTGGGAGAGAGACCCAGTACTTC.

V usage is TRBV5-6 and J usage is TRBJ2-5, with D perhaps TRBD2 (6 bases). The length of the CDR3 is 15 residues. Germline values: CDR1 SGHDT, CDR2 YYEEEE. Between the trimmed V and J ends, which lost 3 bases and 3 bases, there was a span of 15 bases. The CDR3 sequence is CASSYGGNLKETQYF. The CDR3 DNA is TGTGCCAGCAGCTATGGCGGGAATTTAAAAGAGACCCAGTACTTC.

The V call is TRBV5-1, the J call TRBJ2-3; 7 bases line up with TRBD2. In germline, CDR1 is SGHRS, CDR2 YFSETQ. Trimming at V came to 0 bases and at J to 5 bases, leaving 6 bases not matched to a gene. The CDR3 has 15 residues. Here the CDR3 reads CASSLAAGERDTQYF. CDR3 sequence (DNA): TGCGCCAGCAGCTTGGCGGCGGGAGAGAGAGATACGCAGTATTTT.

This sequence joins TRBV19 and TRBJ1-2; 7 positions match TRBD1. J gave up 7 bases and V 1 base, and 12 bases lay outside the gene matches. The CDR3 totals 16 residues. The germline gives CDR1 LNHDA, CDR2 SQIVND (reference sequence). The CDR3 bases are TGTGCCAGTAGTATAGGGGGACAGTACTCATCGGGTGGCTACACCTTC. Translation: CASSIGGQYSSGGYTF.

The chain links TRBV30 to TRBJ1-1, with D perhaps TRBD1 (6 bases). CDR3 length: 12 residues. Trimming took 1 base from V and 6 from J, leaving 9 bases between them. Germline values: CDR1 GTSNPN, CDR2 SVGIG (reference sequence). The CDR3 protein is CAWSDRTAEAFF. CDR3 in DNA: TGTGCCTGGAGTGATAGGACAGCTGAAGCTTTCTTT.

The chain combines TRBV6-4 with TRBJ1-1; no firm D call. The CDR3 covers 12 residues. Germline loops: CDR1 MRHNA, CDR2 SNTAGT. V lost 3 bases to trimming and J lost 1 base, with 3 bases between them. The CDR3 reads CASSEGNTEAFF. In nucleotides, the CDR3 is TGTGCCAGCAGTGAGGGGAACACTGAAGCTTTCTTT.

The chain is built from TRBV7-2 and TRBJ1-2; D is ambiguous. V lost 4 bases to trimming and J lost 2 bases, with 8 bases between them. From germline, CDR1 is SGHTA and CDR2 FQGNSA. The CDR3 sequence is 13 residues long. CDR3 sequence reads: CASSSRGNYGYTF. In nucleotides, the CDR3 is TGTGCCAGCAGCTCTCGAGGCAACTATGGCTACACCTTC.

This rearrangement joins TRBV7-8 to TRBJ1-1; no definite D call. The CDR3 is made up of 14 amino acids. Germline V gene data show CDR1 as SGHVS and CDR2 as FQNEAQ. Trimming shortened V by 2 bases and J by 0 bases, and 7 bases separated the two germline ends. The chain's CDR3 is CASSLSVLNTEAFF. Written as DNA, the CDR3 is TGTGCCAGCAGCTTAAGTGTCTTGAACACTGAAGCTTTCTTT. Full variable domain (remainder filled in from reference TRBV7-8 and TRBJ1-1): GAGVSQSPRYKVAKRGQDVALRCDPISGHVSLFWYQQALGQGPEFLTYFQNEAQLDKSGLPSDRFFAERPEGSVSTLKIQRTQQEDSAVYLCASSLSVLNTEAFFGQGTRLTVV.

The CDR3 here is CASSLDRGTQYF. The CDR3 DNA reads as TGCGCCAGCAGCCTAGACCGGGGTACGCAGTATTTT. V is TRBV5-1 and J is TRBJ2-3; tentative D call: TRBD2 (5 bases). Trimming pared 4 bases from V and 8 bases from J, leaving 11 bases between. This CDR3 spans 12 amino acids. CDR1 and CDR2 (germline): SGHRS, YFSETQ. The whole variable domain, remainder taken from reference TRBV5-1 and TRBJ2-3, is KAGVTQTPRYLIKTRGQQVTLSCSPISGHRSVSWYQQTPGQGLQFLFEYFSETQRNKGNFPGRFSGRQFSNSRSEMNVSTLELGDSALYLCASSLDRGTQYFGPGTRLTVL.

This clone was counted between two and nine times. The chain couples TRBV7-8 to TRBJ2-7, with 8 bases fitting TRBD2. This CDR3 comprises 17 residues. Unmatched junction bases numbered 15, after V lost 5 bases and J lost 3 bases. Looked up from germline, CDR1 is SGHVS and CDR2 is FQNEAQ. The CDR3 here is CASSRGGSGGSGYEQYF. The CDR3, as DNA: TGTGCCAGCAGCCGGGGGGGTAGTGGCGGCTCGGGCTACGAGCAGTACTTC.

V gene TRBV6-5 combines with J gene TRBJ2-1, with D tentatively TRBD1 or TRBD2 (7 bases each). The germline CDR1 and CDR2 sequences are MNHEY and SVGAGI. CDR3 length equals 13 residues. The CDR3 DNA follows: TGTGCAACCTCAGGGGGAGGGGTCAATGAGCAGTTCTTC. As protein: CATSGGGVNEQFF.

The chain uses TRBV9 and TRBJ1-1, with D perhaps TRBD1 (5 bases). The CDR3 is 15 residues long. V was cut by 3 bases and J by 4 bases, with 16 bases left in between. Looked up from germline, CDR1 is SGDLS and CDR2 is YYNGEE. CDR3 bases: TGTGCCAGCAGCGCGGGCCCGGGGCCGGGCACTGAAGCTTTCTTT. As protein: CASSAGPGPGTEAFF.

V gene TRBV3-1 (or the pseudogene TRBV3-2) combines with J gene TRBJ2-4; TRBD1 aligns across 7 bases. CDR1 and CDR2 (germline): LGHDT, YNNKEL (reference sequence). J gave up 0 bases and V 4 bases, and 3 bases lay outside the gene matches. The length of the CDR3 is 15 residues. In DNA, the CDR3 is TGTGCCAGCAGCCTAGACAGGGTAGCCAAAAACATTCAGTACTTC. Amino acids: CASSLDRVAKNIQYF.

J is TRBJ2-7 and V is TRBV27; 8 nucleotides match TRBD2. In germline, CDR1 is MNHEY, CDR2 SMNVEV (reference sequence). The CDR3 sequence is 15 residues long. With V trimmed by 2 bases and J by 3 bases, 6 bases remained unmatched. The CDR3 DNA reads TGTGCCAGCAGTTTAGGGCGGGAGGTAGACTACGAGCAGTACTTC. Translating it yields CASSLGREVDYEQYF.

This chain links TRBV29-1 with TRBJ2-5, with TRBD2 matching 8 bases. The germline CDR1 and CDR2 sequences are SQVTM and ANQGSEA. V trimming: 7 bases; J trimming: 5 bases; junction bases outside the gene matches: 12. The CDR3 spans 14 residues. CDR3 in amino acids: CSAHVAGLGETQYF. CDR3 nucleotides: TGCAGCGCCCATGTAGCGGGATTAGGCGAGACCCAGTACTTC.

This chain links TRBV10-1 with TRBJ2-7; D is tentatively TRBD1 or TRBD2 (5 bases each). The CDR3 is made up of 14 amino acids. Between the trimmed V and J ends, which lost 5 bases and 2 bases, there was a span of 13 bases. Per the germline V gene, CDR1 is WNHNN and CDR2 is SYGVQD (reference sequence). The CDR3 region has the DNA TGCGCCAGCAGTCCGGGACGTAGCCCCTACGAGCAGTACTTC. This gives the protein CASSPGRSPYEQYF.

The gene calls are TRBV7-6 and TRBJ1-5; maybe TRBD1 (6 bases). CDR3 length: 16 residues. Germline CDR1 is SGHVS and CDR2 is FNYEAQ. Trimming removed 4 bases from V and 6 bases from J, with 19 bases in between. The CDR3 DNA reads TGTGCCAGCAGCTCGTACAGCTACCAGGGGACTCAGCCCCAGCATTTT. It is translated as CASSSYSYQGTQPQHF.

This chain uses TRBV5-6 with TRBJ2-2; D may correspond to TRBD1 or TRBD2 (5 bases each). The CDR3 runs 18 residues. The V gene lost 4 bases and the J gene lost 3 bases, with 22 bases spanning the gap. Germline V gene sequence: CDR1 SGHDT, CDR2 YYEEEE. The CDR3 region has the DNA TGTGCCAGCAGCGTGGGACCGGGACGGAAAGACTACACCGGGGAGCTGTTTTTT. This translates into CASSVGPGRKDYTGELFF. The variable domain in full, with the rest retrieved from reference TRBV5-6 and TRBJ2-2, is DAGVTQSPTHLIKTRGQQVTLRCSPKSGHDTVSWYQQALGQGPQFIFQYYEEEERQRGNFPDRFSGHQFPNYSSELNVNALLLGDSALYLCASSVGPGRKDYTGELFFGEGSRLTVL.

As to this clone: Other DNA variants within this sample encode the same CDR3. The CDR3 protein is CASSVGGTNEKLFF. CDR3 in DNA: TGTGCCAGCAGCGTAGGGGGAACTAATGAAAAACTGTTTTTT. The genes are TRBV9 and TRBJ1-4, with no clear D. This CDR3 has 14 amino acids. Germline CDR1 is SGDLS and CDR2 is YYNGEE. The V end was cut by 0 bases, the J end by 1 base, with 4 bases between.